This TCR beta chain was retrieved from a study of CD8+ T cells in alopecia areata. Study overall: Oral tofacitinib (5 to 10 mg twice daily) was administered to treated patients. Tofacitinib therapy took 6 to 18 months; 6 months off drug came after.

Extraction and reverse transcription of RNA yielded cDNA as the sequencing template. TCRdb's table, derived via immunoSEQ multiplex PCR, lists solely in-frame clones and lacks some. Among roughly 250,000 clones listed, around two thirds were seen once. The CDR3 runs to 15 residues. The V end lost 3 bases, the J end lost 1 base, and 9 bases lay between the germline ends. Germline V gene lookup returns CDR1 SGHVS and CDR2 FNYEAQ. General study findings and limits: Sharing of TCR sequences between patients (possibly for HLA-related reasons) was less clear than in mice. Resident alphabeta T-cell populations of normal skin are likewise subject to sequencing in scalp samples.

This clone has a single count. The target antigen is unknown. Sequenced material: CD4+ T cells sorted from blood, taken at week 0. The rearrangement links TRBV7-6 to TRBJ2-2; no clear D. This receptor was taken from a human donor with alopecia areata. CDR3 nucleotide sequence: TGTGCCAGCAGCTTTCTGGGTCGGAACACCGGGGAGCTGTTTTTT. It yields the protein CASSFLGRNTGELFF. Drawing the rest from reference TRBV7-6 and TRBJ2-2, the complete variable domain is GAGVSQSPRYKVTKRGQDVALRCDPISGHVSLYWYRQALGQGPEFLTYFNYEAQQDKSGLPNDRFSAERPEGSISTLTIQRTEQRDSAMYRCASSFLGRNTGELFFGEGSRLTVL.